This T cell receptor beta chain is from a study of blood T cell repertoires in COVID-19. Trimming removed 0 bases at V and 1 base at J, with 8 bases between. Per germline, CDR1 SGDLS and CDR2 YYNGEE. This CDR3 spans 15 amino acids. The protocol was immunoSEQ multiplex PCR, while the TCRdb copy is restricted to in-frame clones and leaves out a portion. The profile shows fewer than 400,000 clones, around 85% of them singletons. The TCR originated in a woman aged 18-29 years with acute or convalescent COVID-19. The specimen sequenced was peripheral blood. The genes are TRBV9 and TRBJ1-3, with a weak D call TRBD1 (6 bases). CDR3: CASSVDGQSGNTIYF. In DNA, the CDR3 is TGTGCCAGCAGCGTAGACGGACAGTCTGGAAACACCATATATTTT. Supplemented by reference TRBV9 and TRBJ1-3, the full variable domain reads DSGVTQTPKHLITATGQRVTLRCSPRSGDLSVYWYQQSLDQGLQFLIQYYNGEERAKGNILERFSAQQFPDLHSELNLSSLELGDSALYFCASSVDGQSGNTIYFGEGSWLTVV.